The T cell receptor beta chain described here comes from a study of post-analysis software for immune sequencing data. On the study more broadly: Relapsing-remitting, secondary progressive and progressive-relapsing multiple sclerosis were all included among the disease courses. Study conclusions and caveats: Multiple sclerosis patients had significantly lower normalized Chao1 diversity than controls.

TCR beta libraries were prepared from cDNA with unique molecular identifiers. TCRdb used MiXCR to reprocess the PCR reads, holding one entry per CDR3 protein. The sample lists fewer than 850,000 distinct CDR3 sequences; less than 35% were seen once. In regard to this clonotype: Its antigen is not identified.

Sequenced: blood. The sequence derives from a girl aged 5-17 years with multiple sclerosis.

CDR3 in DNA: TGTGCCGCCCAGGCAGGGTCTGAGGGCTACACCTTC. Its translation is CAAQAGSEGYTF. This chain joins TRBV6-5 and TRBJ1-2; D possibly corresponds to TRBD1 (5 bases). The CDR3 is 12 amino acids. Germline V lookup: CDR1 MNHEY, CDR2 SVGAGI. The V and J ends lost 11 bases and 8 bases respectively, with 18 bases between them.